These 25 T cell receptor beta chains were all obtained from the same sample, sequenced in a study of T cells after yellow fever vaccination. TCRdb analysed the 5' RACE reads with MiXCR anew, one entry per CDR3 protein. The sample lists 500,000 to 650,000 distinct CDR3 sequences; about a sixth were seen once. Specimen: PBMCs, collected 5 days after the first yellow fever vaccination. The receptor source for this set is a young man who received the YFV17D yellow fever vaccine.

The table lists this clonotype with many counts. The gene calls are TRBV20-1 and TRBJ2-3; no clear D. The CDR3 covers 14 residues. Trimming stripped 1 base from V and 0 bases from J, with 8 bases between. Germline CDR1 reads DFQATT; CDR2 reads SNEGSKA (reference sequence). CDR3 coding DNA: TGCAGTGCTAGAGCAGTCACTAGCACAGATACGCAGTATTTT. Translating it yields CSARAVTSTDTQYF.

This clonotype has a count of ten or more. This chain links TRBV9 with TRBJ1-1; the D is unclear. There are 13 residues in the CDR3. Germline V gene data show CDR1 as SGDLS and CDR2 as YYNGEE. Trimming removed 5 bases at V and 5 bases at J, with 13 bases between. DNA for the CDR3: TGTGCCAGCAGTGTTGGGGTGGGGACTGAAGCTTTCTTT. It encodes CASSVGVGTEAFF.

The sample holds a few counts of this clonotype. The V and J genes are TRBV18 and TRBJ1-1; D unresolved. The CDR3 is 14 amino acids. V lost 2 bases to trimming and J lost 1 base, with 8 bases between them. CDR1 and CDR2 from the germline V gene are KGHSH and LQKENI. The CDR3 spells CASSPTWENTEAFF. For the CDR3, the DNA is TGTGCCAGCTCACCAACTTGGGAGAACACTGAAGCTTTCTTT.

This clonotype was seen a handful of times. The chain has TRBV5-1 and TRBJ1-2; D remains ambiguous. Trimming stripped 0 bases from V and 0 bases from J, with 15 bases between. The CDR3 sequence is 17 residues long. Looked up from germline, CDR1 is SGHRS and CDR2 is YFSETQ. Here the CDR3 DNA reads TGCGCCAGCAGCTTGGGAGCCGGAGAGCGCTCTAACTATGGCTACACCTTC. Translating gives CASSLGAGERSNYGYTF. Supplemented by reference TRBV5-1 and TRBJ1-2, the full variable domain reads KAGVTQTPRYLIKTRGQQVTLSCSPISGHRSVSWYQQTPGQGLQFLFEYFSETQRNKGNFPGRFSGRQFSNSRSEMNVSTLELGDSALYLCASSLGAGERSNYGYTFGSGTRLTVV.

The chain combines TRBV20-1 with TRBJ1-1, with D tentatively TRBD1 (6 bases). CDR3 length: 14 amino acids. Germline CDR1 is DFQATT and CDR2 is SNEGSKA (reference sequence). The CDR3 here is CRPSPGGLDTEAFF. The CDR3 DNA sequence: TGCAGACCCTCCCCTGGGGGGCTGGACACTGAAGCTTTCTTT.

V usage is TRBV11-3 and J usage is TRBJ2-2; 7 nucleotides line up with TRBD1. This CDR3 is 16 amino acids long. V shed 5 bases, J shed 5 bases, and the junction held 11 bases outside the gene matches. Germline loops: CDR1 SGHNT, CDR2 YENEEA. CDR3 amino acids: CASSRDMTGWTGELFF. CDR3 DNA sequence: TGTGCCAGCAGCCGAGACATGACAGGGTGGACCGGGGAGCTGTTTTTT.

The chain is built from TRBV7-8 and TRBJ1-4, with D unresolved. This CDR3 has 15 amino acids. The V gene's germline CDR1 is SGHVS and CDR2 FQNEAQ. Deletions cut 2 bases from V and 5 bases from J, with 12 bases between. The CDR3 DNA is TGTGCCAGCAGCTTACTCGGACTGCAGAATGAAAAACTGTTTTTT. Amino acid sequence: CASSLLGLQNEKLFF.

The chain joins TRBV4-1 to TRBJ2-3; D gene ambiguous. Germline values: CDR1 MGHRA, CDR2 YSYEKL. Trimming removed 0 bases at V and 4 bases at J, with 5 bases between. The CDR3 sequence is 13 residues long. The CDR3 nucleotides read TGCGCCAGCAGCCAAGATTTTCCAGATACGCAGTATTTT. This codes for CASSQDFPDTQYF.

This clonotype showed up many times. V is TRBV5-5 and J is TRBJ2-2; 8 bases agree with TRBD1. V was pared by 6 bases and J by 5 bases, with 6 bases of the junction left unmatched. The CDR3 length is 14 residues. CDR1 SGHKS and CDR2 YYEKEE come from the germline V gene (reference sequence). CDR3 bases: TGTGCCAGCATCCCCGGACAGGGTACCGGGGAGCTGTTTTTT. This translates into CASIPGQGTGELFF.

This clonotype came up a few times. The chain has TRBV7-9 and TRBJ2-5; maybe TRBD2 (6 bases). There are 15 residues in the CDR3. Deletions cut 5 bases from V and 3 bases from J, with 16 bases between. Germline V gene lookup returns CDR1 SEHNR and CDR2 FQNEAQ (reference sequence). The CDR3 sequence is CASSLRGTGEETQYF. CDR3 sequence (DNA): TGTGCCAGCAGCCTCCGGGGGACGGGAGAAGAGACCCAGTACTTC.

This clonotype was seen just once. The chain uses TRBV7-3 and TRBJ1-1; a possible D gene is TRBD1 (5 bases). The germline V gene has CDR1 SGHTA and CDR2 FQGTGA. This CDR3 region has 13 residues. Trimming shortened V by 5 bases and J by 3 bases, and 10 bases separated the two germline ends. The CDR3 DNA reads TGTGCCAGCAGCCAGGGTGTTGACACTGAAGCTTTCTTT. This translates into CASSQGVDTEAFF.

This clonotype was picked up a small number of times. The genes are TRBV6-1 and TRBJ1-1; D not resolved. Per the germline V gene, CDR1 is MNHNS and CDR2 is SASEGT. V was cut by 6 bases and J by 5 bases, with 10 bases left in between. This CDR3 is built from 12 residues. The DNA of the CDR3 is TGTGCCAGCAGGTCAGGCAGGACTGAAGCTTTCTTT. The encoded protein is CASRSGRTEAFF.

The CDR3 sequence: CASSGGGRQETQYF. The CDR3 nucleotides read TGCGCCAGCAGCGGTGGGGGCCGTCAAGAGACCCAGTACTTC. This chain uses TRBV5-1 with TRBJ2-5, with D possibly matching TRBD1 (6 bases). Trimming took 4 bases from V and 2 from J, leaving 12 bases between them. The CDR3 has 14 residues. CDR1 SGHRS and CDR2 YFSETQ come from the germline V gene. Using reference TRBV5-1 and TRBJ2-5 for the parts outside the CDR3, the full variable domain is KAGVTQTPRYLIKTRGQQVTLSCSPISGHRSVSWYQQTPGQGLQFLFEYFSETQRNKGNFPGRFSGRQFSNSRSEMNVSTLELGDSALYLCASSGGGRQETQYFGPGTRLLVL.

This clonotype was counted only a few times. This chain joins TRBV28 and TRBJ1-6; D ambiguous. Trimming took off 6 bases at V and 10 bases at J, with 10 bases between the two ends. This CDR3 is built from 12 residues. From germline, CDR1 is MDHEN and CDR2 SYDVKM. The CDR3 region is CASRLAGSPLHF. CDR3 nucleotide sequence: TGTGCCAGCAGGCTGGCGGGGTCACCCCTCCACTTT. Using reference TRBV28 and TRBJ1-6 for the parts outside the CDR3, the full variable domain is DVKVTQSSRYLVKRTGEKVFLECVQDMDHENMFWYRQDPGLGLRLIYFSYDVKMKEKGDIPEGYSVSREKKERFSLILESASTNQTSMYLCASRLAGSPLHFGNGTRLTVT.

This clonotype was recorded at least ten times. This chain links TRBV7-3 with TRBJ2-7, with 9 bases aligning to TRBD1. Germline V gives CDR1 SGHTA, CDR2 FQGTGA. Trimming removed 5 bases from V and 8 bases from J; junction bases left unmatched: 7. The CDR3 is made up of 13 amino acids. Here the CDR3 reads CASSPGQGSKQYF. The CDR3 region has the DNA TGTGCCAGCAGCCCTGGACAGGGGAGTAAGCAGTACTTC.

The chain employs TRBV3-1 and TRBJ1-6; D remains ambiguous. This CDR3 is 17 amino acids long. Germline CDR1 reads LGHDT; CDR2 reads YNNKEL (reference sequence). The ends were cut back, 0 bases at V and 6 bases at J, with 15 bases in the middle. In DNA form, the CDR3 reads TGTGCCAGCAGCCAAGATGCCAGCCCGTATCGTAATTCACCCCTCCACTTT. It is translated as CASSQDASPYRNSPLHF.

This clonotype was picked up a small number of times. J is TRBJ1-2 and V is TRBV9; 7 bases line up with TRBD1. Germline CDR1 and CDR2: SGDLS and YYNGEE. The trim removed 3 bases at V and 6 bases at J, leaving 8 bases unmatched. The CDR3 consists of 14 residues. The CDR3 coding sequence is TGTGCCAGCAGCGATCGGACAGGTCTTGATGGCTACACCTTC. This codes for CASSDRTGLDGYTF.

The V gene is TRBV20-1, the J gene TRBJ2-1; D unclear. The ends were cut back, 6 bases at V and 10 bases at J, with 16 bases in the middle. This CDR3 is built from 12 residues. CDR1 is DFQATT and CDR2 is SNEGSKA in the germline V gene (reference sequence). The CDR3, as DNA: TGCAGTGCCGGAATCCAGTCCGGGGAGCAGTTCTTC. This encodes CSAGIQSGEQFF.

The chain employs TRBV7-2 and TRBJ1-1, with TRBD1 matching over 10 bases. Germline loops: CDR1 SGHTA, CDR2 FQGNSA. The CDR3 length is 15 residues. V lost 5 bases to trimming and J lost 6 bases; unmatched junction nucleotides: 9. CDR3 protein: CASSPTGTGVPEAFF. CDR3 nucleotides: TGTGCCAGCAGCCCAACCGGGACAGGGGTCCCTGAAGCTTTCTTT.

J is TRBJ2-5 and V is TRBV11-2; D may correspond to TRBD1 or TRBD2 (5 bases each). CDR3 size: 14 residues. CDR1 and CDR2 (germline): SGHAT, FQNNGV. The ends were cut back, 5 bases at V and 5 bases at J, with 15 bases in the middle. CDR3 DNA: TGTGCCAGCAGCGTCCGGGACCTTGGGGAGACCCAGTACTTC. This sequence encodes CASSVRDLGETQYF.

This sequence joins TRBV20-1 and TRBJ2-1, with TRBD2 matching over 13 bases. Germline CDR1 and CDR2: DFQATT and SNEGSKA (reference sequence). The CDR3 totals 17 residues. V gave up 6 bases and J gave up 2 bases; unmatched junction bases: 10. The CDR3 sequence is CSAMGLAGIPTYNEQFF. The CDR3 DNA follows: TGCAGTGCCATGGGACTAGCGGGGATCCCTACCTACAATGAGCAGTTCTTC.

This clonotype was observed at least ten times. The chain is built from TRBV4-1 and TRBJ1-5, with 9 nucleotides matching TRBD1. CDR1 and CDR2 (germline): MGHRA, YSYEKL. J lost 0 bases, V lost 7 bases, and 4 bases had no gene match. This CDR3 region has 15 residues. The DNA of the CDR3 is TGCGCCAGCACCAGGACAGGGGATAGCAATCAGCCCCAGCATTTT. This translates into CASTRTGDSNQPQHF.

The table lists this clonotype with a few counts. The CDR3 is CASSRGRFSYEQYF. CDR3 nucleotide sequence: TGTGCCAGTAGTCGGGGACGTTTCTCCTACGAGCAGTACTTC. This chain joins TRBV19 and TRBJ2-7; possibly TRBD1 or TRBD2 for D (5 bases each). Trimming took 5 bases from V and 0 from J, leaving 11 bases between them. Germline values: CDR1 LNHDA, CDR2 SQIVND (reference sequence). The CDR3 runs to 14 residues.

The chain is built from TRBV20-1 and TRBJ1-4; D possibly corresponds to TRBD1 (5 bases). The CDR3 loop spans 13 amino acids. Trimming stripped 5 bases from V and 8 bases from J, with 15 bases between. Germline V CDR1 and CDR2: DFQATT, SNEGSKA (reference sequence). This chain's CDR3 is CSAFSGQGEKLFF. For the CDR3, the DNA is TGCAGTGCTTTCTCAGGGCAGGGAGAAAAACTGTTTTTT.

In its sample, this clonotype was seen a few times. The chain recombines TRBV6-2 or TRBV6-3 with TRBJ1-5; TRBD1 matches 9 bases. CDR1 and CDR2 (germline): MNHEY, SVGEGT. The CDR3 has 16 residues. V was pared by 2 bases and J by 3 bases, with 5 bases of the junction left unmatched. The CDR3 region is CASSYGTGLYNQPQHF. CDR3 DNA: TGTGCCAGCAGTTACGGGACAGGGCTCTACAATCAGCCCCAGCATTTT.